This T cell receptor beta chain was recovered during a study of a mutant IDH1 vaccine in newly diagnosed glioma. Profiling relied on immunoSEQ multiplex PCR, and the TCRdb table lists in-frame clones only, not all of them. The table lists about 24,000 clones, 80% to 95% of them singletons. The sample's time point: baseline, week 1 (first vaccination visit). As to treatment: pre-vaccination baseline after standard-of-care therapy. Donor tumors were new WHO grade 3 or 4 IDH1-mutant, ATRX-lost astrocytomas. Sequences were derived from PBMCs, sampled from a glioma patient treated with radiotherapy, temozolomide or both. The sequence came from a man aged 25-45 years with glioma.

The CDR3 DNA reads as TGTGCCAGCAGCTTAGTAGGGAAAAGGAACACCGGGGAGCTGTTTTTT. Protein product: CASSLVGKRNTGELFF. V gene TRBV7-9 combines with J gene TRBJ2-2; D ambiguous. In germline, CDR1 is SEHNR, CDR2 FQNEAQ (reference sequence). Trimming stripped 1 base from V and 1 base from J, with 10 bases between. The CDR3 contains 16 residues.